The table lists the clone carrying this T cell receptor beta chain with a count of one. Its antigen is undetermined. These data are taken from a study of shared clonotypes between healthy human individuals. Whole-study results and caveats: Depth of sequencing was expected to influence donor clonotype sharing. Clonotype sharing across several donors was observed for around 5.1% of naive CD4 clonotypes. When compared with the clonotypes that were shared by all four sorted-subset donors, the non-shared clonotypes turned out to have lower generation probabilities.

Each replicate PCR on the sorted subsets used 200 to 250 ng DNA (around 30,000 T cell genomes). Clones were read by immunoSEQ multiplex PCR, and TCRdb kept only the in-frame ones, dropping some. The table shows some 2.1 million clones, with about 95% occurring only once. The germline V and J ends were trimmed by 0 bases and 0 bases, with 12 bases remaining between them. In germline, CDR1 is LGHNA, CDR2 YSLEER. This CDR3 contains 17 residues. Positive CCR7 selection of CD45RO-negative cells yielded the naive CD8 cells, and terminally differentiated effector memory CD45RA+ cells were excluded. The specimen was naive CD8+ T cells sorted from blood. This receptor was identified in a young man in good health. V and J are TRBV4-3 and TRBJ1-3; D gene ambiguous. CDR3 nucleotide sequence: TGCGCCAGCAGCCAAGATTCCGGACGCATCTCTGGAAACACCATATATTTT. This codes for CASSQDSGRISGNTIYF.